This is a list of T cell receptor beta chains from one sample in a study of beta chain features in type 1 diabetes. Sequencing was performed with immunoSEQ multiplex PCR; in TCRdb, only in-frame clones are kept and a portion is missing. The sample records more than 150,000 clones, around 13% being singletons. Sequencing was carried out using central memory CD4+ T cells from blood. These receptors all stem from a woman younger than 35 in good health. Each CDR3 is given with its conserved first and last residue. Each record gives: V gene, J gene, clone size, D gene, CDR3 protein, CDR3 DNA. A D gene is named only where the DNA matches it firmly. Only some rows state a clone size, as once, few, many or a class for expanded clones.

TRBV6-1	TRBJ1-2	-	-	CASNPGGIGYGYTF	TGTGCCAGCAACCCAGGTGGAATTGGCTATGGCTACACCTTC
TRBV11-2	TRBJ1-2	-	TRBD1	CASTGQEDGYTF	TGTGCCAGCACCGGACAGGAAGATGGCTACACCTTC
TRBV5-4	TRBJ2-1	many	TRBD1	CASSLDRGARQFF	TGTGCCAGCAGTTTGGACAGGGGTGCCCGTCAGTTCTTC
TRBV14	TRBJ2-3	few	-	CASSRSTGTRTDTQYF	TGTGCCAGCAGCCGCTCAACCGGGACTCGTACAGATACGCAGTATTTT
TRBV2	TRBJ2-2	-	-	CASSRGTNTGELFF	TGTGCCAGCAGCCGGGGGACGAACACCGGGGAGCTGTTTTTT
TRBV28	TRBJ1-2	few	TRBD1	CASSSPGTDSYGYTF	TGTGCCAGCAGTAGCCCCGGGACAGATTCCTATGGCTACACCTTC
TRBV7-9	TRBJ2-5	few	TRBD2	CASSLGNSGRSLETQYF	TGTGCCAGCAGCTTAGGGAATAGCGGGAGATCATTGGAGACCCAGTACTTC
TRBV27	TRBJ2-1	few	-	CASSLGRDHNEQFF	TGTGCCAGCAGTTTAGGGCGGGATCACAATGAGCAGTTCTTC
TRBV7-3	TRBJ2-3	few	TRBD1	CASSLDRDSDTQYF	TGTGCCAGCAGCTTAGACAGGGATTCAGATACGCAGTATTTT
TRBV28	TRBJ2-7	few	-	CASSRLLSYEQYF	TGTGCCAGCAGTAGACTCCTATCCTACGAGCAGTACTTC
TRBV4-2	TRBJ2-1	-	-	CASSPEGYSYNEQFF	TGTGCCAGCAGCCCCGAGGGTTACTCCTACAATGAGCAGTTCTTC
TRBV7-2	TRBJ1-4	-	TRBD1	CASSLPPGTGSEKLFF	TGTGCCAGCAGCTTACCCCCGGGGACAGGGAGTGAAAAACTGTTTTTT
TRBV6-1	TRBJ2-5	-	-	CATGGRETQYF	TGTGCCACTGGGGGGAGGGAGACCCAGTACTTC
TRBV28	TRBJ2-7	-	-	CASNVRSYEQYF	TGTGCCAGCAATGTCAGATCCTACGAGCAGTACTTC
TRBV5-4	TRBJ2-1	few	TRBD2	CASSSPGLAGYNEQFF	TGTGCCAGCAGCTCCCCCGGACTAGCGGGTTACAATGAGCAGTTCTTC
TRBV7-2	TRBJ2-1	few	TRBD2	CASSLDWAAGIYNEQFF	TGTGCCAGCAGCTTAGATTGGGCAGCGGGAATATACAATGAGCAGTTCTTC
TRBV19	TRBJ1-1	few	-	CASRAPRQGINTEAFF	TGTGCCAGTAGGGCCCCTCGTCAGGGTATAAACACTGAAGCTTTCTTT
TRBV5-1	TRBJ1-1	few	-	CASSLVEGEAFF	TGCGCCAGCAGCTTGGTGGAGGGGGAAGCTTTCTTT
TRBV29-1	TRBJ2-2	-	-	CSDQTLGQNNTGELFF	TGCAGCGACCAAACACTAGGGCAGAACAACACCGGGGAGCTGTTTTTT
TRBV5-6	TRBJ1-2	few	-	CASSPTGPANYGYTF	TGTGCCAGCAGTCCAACAGGGCCCGCTAACTATGGCTACACCTTC
TRBV7-2	TRBJ2-5	few	TRBD1	CASSSNTGGETQYF	TGTGCCAGCAGCTCGAACACAGGGGGTGAGACCCAGTACTTC
TRBV30	TRBJ1-1	few	-	CAWSLPGHGKDEAFF	TGTGCCTGGAGTTTACCGGGACACGGGAAGGATGAAGCTTTCTTT
TRBV4-2	TRBJ2-6	-	-	CASSQEARGSGANVLTF	TGTGCCAGCAGCCAAGAGGCCAGAGGCTCTGGGGCCAACGTCCTGACTTTC
TRBV5-1	TRBJ2-1	few	TRBD1	CASSQGDSYNEQFF	TGCGCCAGCAGCCAAGGGGACAGTTACAATGAGCAGTTCTTC
TRBV9	TRBJ2-1	few	TRBD1	CASSSRDRAYNEQFF	TGTGCCAGCAGCTCTAGGGACAGGGCCTACAATGAGCAGTTCTTC
TRBV6-4	TRBJ2-6	-	TRBD2	CASSGGGSGANVLTF	TGTGCCAGCAGTGGCGGGGGATCTGGGGCCAACGTCCTGACTTTC
TRBV2	TRBJ1-1	once	-	CASSGFESRSGSEAFF	TGTGCCAGCAGTGGGTTCGAAAGCAGGTCAGGGTCTGAAGCTTTCTTT
TRBV28	TRBJ2-5	-	TRBD1	CASGTGGQFQETQYF	TGTGCCAGCGGTACAGGGGGCCAATTCCAAGAGACCCAGTACTTC
TRBV7-2	TRBJ2-5	few	TRBD2	CASSFSSGRPETQYF	TGTGCCAGCAGCTTTTCTAGCGGGAGGCCAGAGACCCAGTACTTC
TRBV19	TRBJ2-1	many	TRBD1	CASIPRGRLDEQFF	TGTGCCAGTATCCCCAGGGGGCGCTTGGATGAGCAGTTCTTC
TRBV30	TRBJ1-1	-	-	CAWTREAEAFF	TGTGCCTGGACCCGGGAGGCTGAAGCTTTCTTT
TRBV5-6	TRBJ1-4	-	-	CASTPLMRLNEKLFF	TGTGCCAGCACCCCCCTTATGAGGCTAAATGAAAAACTGTTTTTT
TRBV4-2	TRBJ2-5	-	-	CASSQGEGGGGGGETQYF	TGTGCCAGCAGCCAAGGGGAAGGGGGTGGCGGAGGAGGAGAGACCCAGTACTTC
TRBV2	TRBJ2-5	few	-	CASRPPSVAQETQYF	TGTGCCAGCAGGCCCCCCAGCGTAGCGCAAGAGACCCAGTACTTC
TRBV7-2	TRBJ2-5	few	TRBD2	CASSLSTSGRSQYF	TGTGCCAGCAGCTTAAGTACTAGCGGGAGGTCCCAGTACTTC
TRBV7-2	TRBJ2-5	few	-	CASSSRTKQETQYF	TGTGCCAGCAGCTCCCGGACTAAACAAGAGACCCAGTACTTC
TRBV5-6	TRBJ1-4	few	-	CASSPGPAGNEKLFF	TGTGCCAGCAGCCCGGGTCCGGCGGGTAATGAAAAACTGTTTTTT
TRBV5-4	TRBJ2-1	few	TRBD2	CASSLLASGGGDEQFF	TGTGCCAGCAGCTTGTTGGCTAGCGGGGGCGGGGATGAGCAGTTCTTC
TRBV2	TRBJ1-5	-	-	CASSEDPGRPQHF	TGTGCCAGCAGTGAAGACCCCGGGAGGCCCCAGCATTTT
TRBV18	TRBJ2-1	-	TRBD2	CASSPGLAGGQEQFF	TGTGCCAGCTCACCAGGGCTAGCGGGGGGTCAGGAGCAGTTCTTC
TRBV10-3	TRBJ1-5	-	-	CAISGDSSNQPQHF	TGTGCCATCAGTGGGGACTCTAGCAATCAGCCCCAGCATTTT
TRBV4-3	TRBJ1-2	-	-	CASSQDHGLLYGLYGYTF	TGCGCCAGCAGCCAAGATCACGGACTGCTCTATGGGCTCTATGGCTACACCTTC
TRBV7-2	TRBJ2-1	few	-	CASSLAVLDYNEQFF	TGTGCCAGCAGCTTAGCGGTACTAGATTACAATGAGCAGTTCTTC
TRBV27	TRBJ2-1	-	TRBD1	CASSTDAQGAMYNEQFF	TGTGCCAGCAGTACTGATGCACAGGGGGCGATGTACAATGAGCAGTTCTTC
TRBV20-1	TRBJ1-2	many	-	CSANAGTGYTF	TGCAGTGCTAATGCGGGTACTGGCTACACCTTC
TRBV28	TRBJ2-5	-	-	CASSLTGVRQETQYF	TGTGCCAGCAGTTTAACGGGGGTCCGGCAGGAGACCCAGTACTTC
TRBV19	TRBJ2-7	-	TRBD1	CASSNRGSSYEQYF	TGTGCCAGTAGCAACAGGGGGAGCTCCTACGAGCAGTACTTC
TRBV5-4	TRBJ2-2	-	TRBD2	CASSFSGRRTGELFF	TGTGCCAGCAGCTTCTCCGGGAGGAGAACCGGGGAGCTGTTTTTT
TRBV11-2	TRBJ1-2	once	-	CASSLDPGNYGYTF	TGTGCCAGCAGCTTAGACCCGGGGAACTATGGCTACACCTTC
TRBV14	TRBJ1-2	-	TRBD1	CASSRNGGQENF	TGTGCCAGCAGCCGAAACGGGGGACAGGAGAACTTC
TRBV9	TRBJ1-2	-	TRBD1	CASSVGGQGASPYGYTF	TGTGCCAGCAGCGTAGGGGGACAGGGGGCTTCCCCCTACGGCTACACCTTC